This T cell receptor beta chain was obtained from a study of cytomegalovirus exposure and HLA in healthy donors (dated 2017 in TCRdb). General notes on the study: An earlier analysis of a few hundred of the donors reported about 300 Gb of sequence data and some 110 million unique TCR beta sequences obtained from approximately 180 million T cells. Class I and class II HLA loci were covered by the typing at four-digit resolution. Typing coverage varied by locus: 629-630 donors for A, B, C, DRB1 and DQB1; under 550 for DQA1; some 610 for DPA1; approximately 470 for DPB1. In addition to the first cohort of roughly 670 subjects, a separate validation cohort of 120 different subjects was used. Across approximately 420 genotyped donors of the cohort, an average of approximately 240,000 unique TCR beta nucleotide sequences per donor were sequenced, and 15% to 20% of those sequences were non-productive. Rather than using new phenotypic data, the later analysis identified candidate immune exposures from TCR beta sequences and from how often those sequences occurred across donors. All discovery cohort repertoires had been generated using a single sequencing platform. Donor age, sex, ethnicity and CMV serostatus were compiled alongside the repertoire data. The study used immunosequencing to profile the T cell repertoires of hundreds of subjects and linked those repertoires to cytomegalovirus serostatus. The aim of the study was to test whether cataloging public T cell receptors could identify signatures of past pathogen exposure. Roughly 5 DR-DQ haplotypes were handled as single units for association and clustering because linkage in the cohort was strong. Of the roughly 420 genotyped donors, 81% were placed in the genetic ancestry cluster associated with self-reported Caucasian donors. In an earlier analysis of over 550 of the donors, high-throughput TCR beta sequencing was used to judge whether each TCR beta V gene segment behaved as functional or pseudogenic. Roughly 300 gigabases of sequencing data and approximately 92 million unique TCR sequences made up an early release that covered roughly 670 HLA-typed donors. The study combined high-throughput TCR immunosequencing, statistical association of individual TCRs with disease status, and machine learning to predict cytomegalovirus infection status. A later analysis re-analyzed previously published TCR beta repertoires from about 730 donors and added high-resolution HLA genotyping to study TCR occurrence patterns. A later genetic analysis used genome-wide SNP genotypes for about 60% of the roughly 700 donors, treating that subset as a discovery cohort.

As for this clone: There is no known antigen for this receptor. No base-level quality is on record; no much larger clone is a single base apart.

Overall results and qualifications from the work: Sequencing depth was assumed to be roughly uniform across donors in the presence/absence analyses, though that assumption may not hold. According to a later analysis, TCR association rates differed among HLA loci, with DRB1 alleles showing the most associated TCRs and HLA-C alleles showing the fewest. In a later analysis, HLA-associated TCR beta chains showed more clonal expansion and lower generation probabilities than non-associated chains that were equally common. A cluster of highly shared sequence variants was judged likely to represent a technical artifact of the sequencing pipeline. Most TCR sequences were seen in very few donors, while some public TCRs were found in many individuals. In this cohort, only TCR beta chains were sequenced, and detectable features were limited by the absence of alpha or paired-chain data. V-gene and J-gene trimming of TCR beta chains was associated with a missense DCLRE1C variant in a later genetic analysis, and the association was replicated in an independent cohort. Because HLA typing was unavailable for some donors at each locus, only the typed subset was used in association tests. A further reported finding was that TCR beta sequences accurately predicted the HLA-A and HLA-B alleles for most subjects in the first cohort. The authors suggested that the approach could potentially be generalized to other disease states and immunological phenotypes. Three of the identified cytomegalovirus-associated TCR beta chains were confirmed in vitro to be specific for cytomegalovirus antigens. The classifier was reported to diagnose cytomegalovirus status with high specificity and sensitivity in both the original cohort and the validation cohort. When HLA alleles, especially DR and DQ, strongly co-occurred, TCR associations were difficult to assign to individual alleles. Fewer than 20 rarely observed V segments, including chromosome 9 orphons, were excluded from the earlier analysis of almost 600 of the donors because counts were too low. A total of 150 to 200 TCR beta chains were listed by the study as associated with cytomegalovirus. According to a later analysis, parvovirus B19, influenza, CMV and Epstein-Barr virus appeared linked to several top co-occurrence clusters. Correlated functional status among segregating V segments might reflect linkage disequilibrium, but an unknown experimental factor could not be ruled out. A later analysis found that most CMV-associated TCR beta chains appeared HLA-restricted, with HLA associations seemingly driven largely by CMV exposure. Broadly in line with IMGT annotations, most TCR beta V segments showed up in productive rearrangements about 90% or about 30% of the time in an earlier analysis of about 500 of the donors. Because the 87-base-pair reads could not distinguish some IMGT-functional V segments, including TRBV6-2 and TRBV6-3, those segments were excluded. In a later analysis, some 17,000 TCR beta sequences were associated with specific HLA alleles at a false discovery rate of 0.05. In a later genetic analysis, fewer N-insertions in productive TCRs were reported among donors in an Asian-associated ancestry cluster than the 666-donor mean. The only immune exposure information available for the cohort was CMV serostatus.

V has 3 bases trimmed and J has 3 bases trimmed; junction bases matching no gene number 4. Taken from cysteine to phenylalanine, the CDR3 has 14 residues. This entry keeps only the CDR3 DNA: 42 bases, framed from base 1. CDR1 SGHTA and CDR2 FQGNSA are derived from the germline V gene. The cohort consisted of more than 650 healthy bone marrow donors. Cohort members were all nominally healthy when sampled, although unrecorded immune exposures were likely present. The donor tested CMV seronegative and was one of the 352 seronegative cohort members. Every donor gave a peripheral blood sample, and the peripheral blood mononuclear cells from that sample were used for TCR beta sequencing. Genomic DNA extraction from the blood cell samples was performed with the Qiagen DNeasy Blood Extraction Kit. The method behind the library was the immunoSEQ multiplex PCR assay. For the multiplex PCR, a mixture combining 60 forward primers for TCR Vbeta segments and 13 reverse primers for TCR Jbeta segments was used. Amplification of the CDR3 region of rearranged TCR beta genes was performed with a multiplex PCR assay on genomic DNA. The amplified TCR beta libraries were sequenced on the Illumina HiSeq System as 87-base-pair reads. Under the source paper's analysis protocol: Across the 666 repertoires, a later analysis counted roughly 84 million unique TCR beta chains, around 11 million of which were shared by at least two donors. Raw reads were error-corrected and collapsed into unique sequences with a nearest-neighbor algorithm that merged closely related sequences to remove PCR and sequencing errors. CDR3 sequences were aligned to IMGT reference sequences to assign V, D and J gene segments. Each retained sequence needed at least a six-nucleotide match to both a V gene segment and a J gene segment. Rearrangements were classified as productive when the CDR3 lacked stop codons and remained in frame with V and J, and all other rearrangements were classified as non-productive. CDR3 was defined according to IMGT convention as the region running from the second conserved V-encoded cysteine to the conserved J-encoded phenylalanine. Sequences without an unambiguous match to a single V gene segment were excluded from the earlier analysis of 500 to 700 of the donors. An earlier analysis of 587 of the donors called V segments functional above 56.7% productive rearrangements and segregating when the between-donor standard deviation exceeded 5%. To diagnose cytomegalovirus status from the catalog of TCR beta chain sequences, a statistical classification framework was built. A later analysis assigned V and J genes by comparing TCR nucleotide sequences with IMGT/GENE-DB human TR gene sequences. A later analysis assigned CDR3 sequences and most-parsimonious VDJ recombination scenarios with the TCRdist pipeline. In a later analysis, each TCR beta chain was defined by its CDR3 amino acid sequence together with its V-gene family, and reads without a unique V-gene family were excluded. As a way to deal with suspected cross-contamination and a sequencing artifact, a later analysis dropped under 600 nucleotide sequences that were highly shared and had low generation probability. A later analysis calculated a clonal expansion index for each public chain from normalized within-repertoire ranks of inferred template counts. Generation probabilities in a later analysis came from a VDJ recombination model fitted to out-of-frame rearrangements, and those results were checked against IGoR. In a later analysis, TCR-TCR, TCR-HLA and TCR-CMV co-occurrence was scored with hypergeometric tests, and a repertoire-size bias correction was applied to TCR pairs. To estimate false discovery rates, a later analysis permuted the HLA or CMV assignments 20 times. In a later analysis, co-occurring TCRs were grouped using DBSCAN, with TCRdist sequence similarity added in when clustering inside HLA-allele-positive subsets. Repertoires with fewer than 30,000 or more than 120,000 public chains were left out of co-occurrence clustering, as were five repertoires with anomalous nucleotide sharing. Drawn from immuneACCESS, this table holds only the in-frame rearrangements with V and J called that TCRdb kept. Clones are partly lost; checked studies trace under half to an unresolved V gene and leave the rest unexplained. The V and J calls and clone size were taken over from that table, and D and trimming were inferred from the DNA. The sample records over 150,000 clones, approximately 78% of which are singletons. The ten largest clones capture less than 2.5% of the sample.

The V and J genes are TRBV7-2 and TRBJ1-2; TRBD1 agrees with 7 junctional bases. Sequenced: PBMCs. The sequence derives from a male donor in good health and CMV-seronegative. CDR3 protein: CASSFRGDYYGYTF. At the DNA level, the sequence is TGTGCCAGCAGCTTCAGGGGGGATTACTATGGCTACACCTTC.